This T cell receptor beta chain was identified in a study of T cells in Graves' hyperthyroidism and ophthalmopathy. Researchers amplified the TCR beta CDR3 regions from RNA transcripts. Carried out on the TCR CDR3, a first-round RT-PCR used the HTBI primer set. TCRdb reanalysed the multiplex PCR reads using MiXCR and keeps one entry per CDR3 protein. The profile covers about 510,000 distinct CDR3 sequences, with about 15% appearing a single time and roughly 13% taken by the ten largest. Study-wide findings and caveats: A model using 13 V-J features told ophthalmopathy apart from stable hyperthyroidism. The model forecast ophthalmopathy, anticipating it by a median around 6.5 months before onset.

This clonotype came up many times. Its antigen is undetermined. The germline CDR1 and CDR2 sequences are SGHAT and FQNNGV. The CDR3 consists of 17 residues. Trimming removed 1 base at V and 0 bases at J, with 15 bases between. The sequencing input was blood. The rearrangement links TRBV11-2 to TRBJ1-2; D unresolved. The sequence came from a woman aged 40 to 49 with Graves' hyperthyroidism. CDR3 protein: CASSLVSYGQTNYGYTF. In DNA form, the CDR3 reads TGTGCCAGCAGCTTAGTGAGTTATGGGCAGACTAACTATGGCTACACCTTC.